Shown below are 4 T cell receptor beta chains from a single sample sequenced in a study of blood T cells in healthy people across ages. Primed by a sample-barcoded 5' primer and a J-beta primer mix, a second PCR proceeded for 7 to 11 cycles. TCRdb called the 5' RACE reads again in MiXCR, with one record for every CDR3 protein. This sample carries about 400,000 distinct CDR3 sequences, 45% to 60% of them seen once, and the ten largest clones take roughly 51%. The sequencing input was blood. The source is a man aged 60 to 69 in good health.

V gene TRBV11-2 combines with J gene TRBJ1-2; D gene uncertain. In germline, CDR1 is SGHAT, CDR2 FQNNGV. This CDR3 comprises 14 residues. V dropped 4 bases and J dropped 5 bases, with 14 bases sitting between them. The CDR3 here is CASSSAVSTYGYTF. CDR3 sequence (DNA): TGTGCCAGCAGCTCCGCCGTGTCAACATATGGCTACACCTTC.

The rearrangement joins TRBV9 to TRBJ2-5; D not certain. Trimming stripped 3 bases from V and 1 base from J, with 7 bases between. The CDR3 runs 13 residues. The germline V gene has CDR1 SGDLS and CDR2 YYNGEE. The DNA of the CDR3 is TGTGCCAGCAGCGAAAGATTCCAAGAGACCCAGTACTTC. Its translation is CASSERFQETQYF.

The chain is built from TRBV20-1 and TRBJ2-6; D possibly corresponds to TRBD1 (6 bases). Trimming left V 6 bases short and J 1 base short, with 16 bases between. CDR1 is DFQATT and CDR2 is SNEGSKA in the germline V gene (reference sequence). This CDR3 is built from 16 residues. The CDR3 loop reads CSAGPGARSGANVLTF. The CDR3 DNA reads TGCAGTGCCGGCCCAGGGGCTAGGTCTGGGGCCAACGTCCTGACTTTC.

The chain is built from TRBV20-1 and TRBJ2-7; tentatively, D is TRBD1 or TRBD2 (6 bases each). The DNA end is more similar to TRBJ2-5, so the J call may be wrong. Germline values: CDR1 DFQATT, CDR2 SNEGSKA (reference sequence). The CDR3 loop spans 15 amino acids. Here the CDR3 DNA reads TGCAGTGCTAGGAACGTCTACGGGGGCCCCGGGACCCAGTACTTC. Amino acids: CSARNVYGGPGTQYF.